This TCR beta chain emerged from a study of cytomegalovirus exposure and HLA in healthy donors. Worth noting for this clone: The antigen is undetermined.

Overall study results and limits: A highly shared variant cluster was judged a likely technical artifact. Presence/absence analyses assumed roughly uniform sequencing depth across donors.

The primer mix had 60 Vbeta and 13 Jbeta primers. Sequencing was performed with immunoSEQ multiplex PCR; in TCRdb, only in-frame clones are kept and a portion is missing. The sample includes some 150,000 clones, over 70% of them seen just once. The clonotype originates from a man in his thirties or forties in good health and CMV-seropositive. Material: PBMCs.

CDR3 DNA: TGTGCCAGCAGTTTACTAGCGGGAGGGCCGGGTCCCGGGGAGCTGTTTTTT. Protein: CASSLLAGGPGPGELFF. V gene TRBV27 combines with J gene TRBJ2-2; 12 bases match TRBD2. Unmatched junction bases numbered 7, after V lost 2 bases and J lost 6 bases. This CDR3 is 17 amino acids long. The V gene's germline CDR1 is MNHEY and CDR2 SMNVEV (reference sequence).